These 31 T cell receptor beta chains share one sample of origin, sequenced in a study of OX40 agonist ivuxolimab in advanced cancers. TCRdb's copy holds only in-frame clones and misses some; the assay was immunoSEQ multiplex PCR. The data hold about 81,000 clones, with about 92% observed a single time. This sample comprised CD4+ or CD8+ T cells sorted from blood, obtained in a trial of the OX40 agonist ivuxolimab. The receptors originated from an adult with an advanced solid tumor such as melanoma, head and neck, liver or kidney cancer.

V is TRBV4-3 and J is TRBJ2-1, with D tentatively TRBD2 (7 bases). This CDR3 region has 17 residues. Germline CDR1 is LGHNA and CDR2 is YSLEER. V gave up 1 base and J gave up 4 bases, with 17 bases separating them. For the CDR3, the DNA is TGCGCCAGCAGCCAAGGGCTGAGGGGGGAGGGGTACAATGAGCAGTTCTTC. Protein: CASSQGLRGEGYNEQFF.

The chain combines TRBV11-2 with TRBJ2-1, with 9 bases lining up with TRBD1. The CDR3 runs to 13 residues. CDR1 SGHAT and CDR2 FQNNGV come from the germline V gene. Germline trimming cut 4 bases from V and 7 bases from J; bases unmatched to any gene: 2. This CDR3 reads CASSSDRGNEQFF. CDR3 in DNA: TGTGCCAGCAGCTCGGACAGGGGAAATGAGCAGTTCTTC.

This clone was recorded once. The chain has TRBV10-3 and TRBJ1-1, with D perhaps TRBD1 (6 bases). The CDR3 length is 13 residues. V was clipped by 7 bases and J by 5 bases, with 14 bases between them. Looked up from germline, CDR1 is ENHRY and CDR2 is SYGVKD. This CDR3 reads CAITVGGLTEAFF. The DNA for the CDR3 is TGTGCCATCACCGTGGGGGGGCTGACTGAAGCTTTCTTT.

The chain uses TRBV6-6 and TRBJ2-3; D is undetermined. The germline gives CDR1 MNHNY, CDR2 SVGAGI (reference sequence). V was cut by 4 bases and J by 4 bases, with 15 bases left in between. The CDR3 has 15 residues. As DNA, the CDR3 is TGTGCCAGCAGTTTCAACGTTGGTCGAGCAGATACGCAGTATTTT. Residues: CASSFNVGRADTQYF.

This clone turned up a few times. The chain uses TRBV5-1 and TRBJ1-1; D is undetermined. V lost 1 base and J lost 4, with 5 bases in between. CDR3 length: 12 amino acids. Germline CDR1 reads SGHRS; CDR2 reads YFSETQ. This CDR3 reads CASSLTGTEAFF. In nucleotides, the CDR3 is TGCGCCAGCAGCTTGACTGGCACTGAAGCTTTCTTT. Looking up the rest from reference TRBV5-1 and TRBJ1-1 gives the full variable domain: KAGVTQTPRYLIKTRGQQVTLSCSPISGHRSVSWYQQTPGQGLQFLFEYFSETQRNKGNFPGRFSGRQFSNSRSEMNVSTLELGDSALYLCASSLTGTEAFFGQGTRLTVV.

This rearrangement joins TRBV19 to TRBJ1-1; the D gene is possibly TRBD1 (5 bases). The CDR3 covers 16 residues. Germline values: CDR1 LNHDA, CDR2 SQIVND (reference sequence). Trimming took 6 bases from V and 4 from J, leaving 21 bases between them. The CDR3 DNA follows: TGTGCCAGTAGGGCCATCGAGACAGCGGCTGGCACTGAAGCTTTCTTT. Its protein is CASRAIETAAGTEAFF.

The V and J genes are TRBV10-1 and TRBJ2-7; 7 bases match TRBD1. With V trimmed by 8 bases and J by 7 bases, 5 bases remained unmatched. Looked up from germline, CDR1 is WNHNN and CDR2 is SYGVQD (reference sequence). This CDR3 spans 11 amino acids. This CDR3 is CASGAGGEQYF. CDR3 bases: TGCGCCAGCGGAGCAGGGGGAGAGCAGTACTTC.

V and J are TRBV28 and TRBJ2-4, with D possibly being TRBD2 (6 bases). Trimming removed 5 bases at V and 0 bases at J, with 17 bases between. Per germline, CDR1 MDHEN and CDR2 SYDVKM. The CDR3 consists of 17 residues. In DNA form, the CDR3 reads TGTGCCAGCAGTGGACTATGGGGTCAACTAGCCAAAAACATTCAGTACTTC. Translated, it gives CASSGLWGQLAKNIQYF.

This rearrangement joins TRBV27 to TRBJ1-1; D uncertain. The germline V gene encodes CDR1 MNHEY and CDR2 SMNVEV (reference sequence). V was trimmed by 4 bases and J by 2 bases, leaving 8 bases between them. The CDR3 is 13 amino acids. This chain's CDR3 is CASSSDVNTEAFF. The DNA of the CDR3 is TGTGCCAGCAGTTCGGACGTCAACACTGAAGCTTTCTTT.

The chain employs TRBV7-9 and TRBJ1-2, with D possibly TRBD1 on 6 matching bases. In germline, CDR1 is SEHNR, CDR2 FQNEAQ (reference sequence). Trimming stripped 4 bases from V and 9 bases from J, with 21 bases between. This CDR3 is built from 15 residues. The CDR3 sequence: CASSSPTTARDSYTF. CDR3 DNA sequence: TGTGCCAGCAGCTCCCCCACCACTGCAAGGGACAGCTACACCTTC.

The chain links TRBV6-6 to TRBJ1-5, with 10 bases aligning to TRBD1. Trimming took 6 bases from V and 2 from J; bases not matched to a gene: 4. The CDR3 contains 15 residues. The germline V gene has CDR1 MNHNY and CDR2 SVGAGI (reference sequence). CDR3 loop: CASRSGTGGNQPQHF. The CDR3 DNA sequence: TGTGCCAGCAGGTCCGGGACAGGGGGCAATCAGCCCCAGCATTTT.

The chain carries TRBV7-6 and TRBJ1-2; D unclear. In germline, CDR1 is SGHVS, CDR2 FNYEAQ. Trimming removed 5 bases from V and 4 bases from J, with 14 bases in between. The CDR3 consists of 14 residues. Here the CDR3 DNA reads TGTGCCAGCAGCCCCCGAGGACTGTCCTATGGCTACACCTTC. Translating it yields CASSPRGLSYGYTF.

The CDR3 spells CASSLGTETNYGYTF. For the CDR3, the DNA is TGTGCCAGCAGCCTCGGGACTGAAACTAACTATGGCTACACCTTC. V is TRBV6-5 and J is TRBJ1-2, with a weak D call TRBD1 (5 bases). V lost 6 bases to trimming and J lost 0 bases, with 14 bases between them. Germline V gives CDR1 MNHEY, CDR2 SVGAGI. This CDR3 comprises 15 residues.

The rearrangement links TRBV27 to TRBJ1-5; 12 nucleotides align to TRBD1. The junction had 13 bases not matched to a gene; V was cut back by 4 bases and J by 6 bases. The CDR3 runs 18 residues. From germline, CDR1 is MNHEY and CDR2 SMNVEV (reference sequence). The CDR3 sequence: CASSSGQGARGVRQPQHF. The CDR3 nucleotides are TGTGCCAGCAGTTCGGGACAGGGGGCGCGGGGTGTGCGTCAGCCCCAGCATTTT.

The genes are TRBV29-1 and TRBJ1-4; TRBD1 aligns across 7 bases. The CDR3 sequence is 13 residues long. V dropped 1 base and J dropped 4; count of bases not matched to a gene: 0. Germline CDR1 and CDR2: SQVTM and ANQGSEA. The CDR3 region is CSVEGDSNEKLFF. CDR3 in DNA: TGCAGCGTTGAAGGGGACAGTAATGAAAAACTGTTTTTT.

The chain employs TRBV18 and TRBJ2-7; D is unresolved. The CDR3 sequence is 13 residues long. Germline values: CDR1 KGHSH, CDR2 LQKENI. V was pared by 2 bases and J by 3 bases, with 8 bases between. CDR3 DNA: TGTGCCAGCTCACCAACCGGCGGCTACGAGCAGTACTTC. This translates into CASSPTGGYEQYF. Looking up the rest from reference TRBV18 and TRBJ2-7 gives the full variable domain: NAGVMQNPRHLVRRRGQEARLRCSPMKGHSHVYWYRQLPEEGLKFMVYLQKENIIDESGMPKERFSAEFPKEGPSILRIQQVVRGDSAAYFCASSPTGGYEQYFGPGTRLTVT.

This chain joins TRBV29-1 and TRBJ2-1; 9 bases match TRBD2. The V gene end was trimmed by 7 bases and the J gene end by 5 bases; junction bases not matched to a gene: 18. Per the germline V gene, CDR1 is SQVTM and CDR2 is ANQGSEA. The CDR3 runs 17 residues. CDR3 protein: CSAEPGGGAMGNNEQFF. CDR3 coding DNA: TGCAGCGCCGAACCCGGCGGGGGGGCGATGGGAAACAATGAGCAGTTCTTC.

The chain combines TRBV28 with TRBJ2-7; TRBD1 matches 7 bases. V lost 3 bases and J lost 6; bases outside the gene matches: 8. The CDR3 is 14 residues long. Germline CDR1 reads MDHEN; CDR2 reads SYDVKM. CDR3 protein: CASSLWTGSTEQYF. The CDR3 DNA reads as TGTGCCAGCAGTTTGTGGACAGGTAGCACCGAGCAGTACTTC. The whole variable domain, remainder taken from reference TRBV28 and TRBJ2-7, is DVKVTQSSRYLVKRTGEKVFLECVQDMDHENMFWYRQDPGLGLRLIYFSYDVKMKEKGDIPEGYSVSREKKERFSLILESASTNQTSMYLCASSLWTGSTEQYFGPGTRLTVT.

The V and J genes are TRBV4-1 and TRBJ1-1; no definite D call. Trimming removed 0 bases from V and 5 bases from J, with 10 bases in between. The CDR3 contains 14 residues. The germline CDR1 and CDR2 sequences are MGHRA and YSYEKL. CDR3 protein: CASSQEGLGTEAFF. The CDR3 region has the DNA TGCGCCAGCAGCCAAGAGGGCTTGGGGACTGAAGCTTTCTTT.

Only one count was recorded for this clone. In DNA form, the CDR3 reads TGCGCCAGCAGCCAAGTCGCGGGACACCCTAATTCACCCCTCCACTTT. Amino acids: CASSQVAGHPNSPLHF. The genes are TRBV4-1 and TRBJ1-6, with a tentative D call TRBD1 (6 bases). The ends were cut back, 1 base at V and 6 bases at J, with 13 bases in the middle. The CDR3 loop spans 16 amino acids. Germline V CDR1 and CDR2: MGHRA, YSYEKL.

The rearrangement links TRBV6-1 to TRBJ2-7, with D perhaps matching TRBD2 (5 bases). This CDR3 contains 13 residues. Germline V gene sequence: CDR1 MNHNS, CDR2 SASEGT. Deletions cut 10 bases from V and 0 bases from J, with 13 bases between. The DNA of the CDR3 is TGTGCCATCCACGGCGGGTACTCCTACGAGCAGTACTTC. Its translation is CAIHGGYSYEQYF.

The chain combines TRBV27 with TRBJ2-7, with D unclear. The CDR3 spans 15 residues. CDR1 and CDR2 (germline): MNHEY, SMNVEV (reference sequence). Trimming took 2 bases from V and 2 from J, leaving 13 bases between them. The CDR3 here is CASSLIGALTYEQYF. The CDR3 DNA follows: TGTGCCAGCAGTTTAATCGGTGCGTTAACCTACGAGCAGTACTTC.

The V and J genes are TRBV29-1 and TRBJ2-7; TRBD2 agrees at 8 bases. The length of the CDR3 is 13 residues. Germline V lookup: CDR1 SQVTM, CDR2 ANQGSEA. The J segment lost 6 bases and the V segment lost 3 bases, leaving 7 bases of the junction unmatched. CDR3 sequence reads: CSVEGTRSREQYF. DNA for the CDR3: TGCAGCGTTGAGGGGACTAGATCACGCGAGCAGTACTTC.

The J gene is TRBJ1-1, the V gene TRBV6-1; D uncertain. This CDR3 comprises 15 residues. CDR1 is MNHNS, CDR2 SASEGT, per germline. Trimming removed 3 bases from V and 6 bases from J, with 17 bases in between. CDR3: CASSDPSGGIAEAFF. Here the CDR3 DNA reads TGTGCCAGCAGTGATCCCTCGGGTGGAATCGCTGAAGCTTTCTTT.

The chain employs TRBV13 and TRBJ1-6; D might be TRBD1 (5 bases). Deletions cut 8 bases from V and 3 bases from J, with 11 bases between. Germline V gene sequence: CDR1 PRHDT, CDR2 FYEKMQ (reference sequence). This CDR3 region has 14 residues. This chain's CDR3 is CASGGDSYNSPLHF. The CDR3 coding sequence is TGTGCCAGCGGAGGCGACAGCTATAATTCACCCCTCCACTTT.

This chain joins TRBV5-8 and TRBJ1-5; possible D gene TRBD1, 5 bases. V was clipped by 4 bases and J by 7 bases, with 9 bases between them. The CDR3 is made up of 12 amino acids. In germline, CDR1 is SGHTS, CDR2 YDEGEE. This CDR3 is CASSGAPQPQHF. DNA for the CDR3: TGTGCCAGCAGCGGGGCCCCACAGCCCCAGCATTTT.

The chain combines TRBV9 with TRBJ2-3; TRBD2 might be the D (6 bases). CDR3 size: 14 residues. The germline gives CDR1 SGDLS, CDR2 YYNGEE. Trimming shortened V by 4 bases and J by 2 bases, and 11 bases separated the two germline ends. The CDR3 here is CASSRGWDTDTQYF. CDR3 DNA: TGTGCCAGCAGCCGGGGGTGGGACACAGATACGCAGTATTTT.

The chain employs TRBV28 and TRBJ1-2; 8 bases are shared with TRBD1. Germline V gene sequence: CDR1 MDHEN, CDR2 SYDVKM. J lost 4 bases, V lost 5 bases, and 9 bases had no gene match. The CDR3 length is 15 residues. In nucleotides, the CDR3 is TGTGCCAGCAGTCCATCGACAGGGGTGGCCTATGGCTACACCTTC. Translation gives CASSPSTGVAYGYTF.

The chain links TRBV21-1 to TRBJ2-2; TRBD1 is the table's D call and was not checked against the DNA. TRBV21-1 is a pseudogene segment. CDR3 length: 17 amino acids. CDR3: CASSKEGGQGASGELFF. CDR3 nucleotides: TGTGCCAGCAGCAAAGAAGGCGGACAGGGGGCGTCCGGGGAGCTGTTTTTT.

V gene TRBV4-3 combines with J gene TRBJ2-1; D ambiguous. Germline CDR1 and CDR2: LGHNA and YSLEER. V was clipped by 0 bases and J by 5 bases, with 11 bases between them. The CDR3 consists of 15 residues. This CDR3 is CASSQERTADNEQFF. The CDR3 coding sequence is TGCGCCAGCAGCCAAGAAAGGACGGCCGACAATGAGCAGTTCTTC.

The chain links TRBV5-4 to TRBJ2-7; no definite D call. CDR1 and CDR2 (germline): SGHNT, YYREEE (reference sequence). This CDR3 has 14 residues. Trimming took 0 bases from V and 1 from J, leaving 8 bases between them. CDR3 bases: TGTGCCAGCAGCTTGGGAGTGGGGTCCTACGAGCAGTACTTC. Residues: CASSLGVGSYEQYF. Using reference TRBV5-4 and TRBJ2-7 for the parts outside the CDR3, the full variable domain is ETGVTQSPTHLIKTRGQQVTLRCSSQSGHNTVSWYQQALGQGPQFIFQYYREEENGRGNFPPRFSGLQFPNYSSELNVNALELDDSALYLCASSLGVGSYEQYFGPGTRLTVT.